This T cell receptor (beta chain) comes out of a study of blood T cell repertoires in COVID-19. Background on the study: The United States, Italy and Spain were the sources of the acute and convalescent COVID-19 samples. The analysed material was cDNA or gDNA that came from T cells, B-cell-depleted T cells, or PBMCs.

From germline, CDR1 is MDHEN and CDR2 SYDVKM. The CDR3 has 16 amino acids. V shed 6 bases and J 4 bases; nucleotides not matched to a gene: 6. The assay was immunoSEQ multiplex PCR, and TCRdb's table has in-frame clones only and misses some. The sample has about 89,000 clones, over 90% seen once. The specimen sequenced was peripheral blood. The TCR originated in a human donor with active COVID-19. The donor label of this sample is uncertain. The chain combines TRBV28 with TRBJ2-1; 13 nucleotides agree with TRBD2. For the CDR3, the DNA is TGTGCCAGCAGCTCCGGACTAGCGGGAGCTTACAATGAGCAGTTCTTC. It encodes CASSSGLAGAYNEQFF. The full variable domain, completed using reference TRBV28 and TRBJ2-1, is DVKVTQSSRYLVKRTGEKVFLECVQDMDHENMFWYRQDPGLGLRLIYFSYDVKMKEKGDIPEGYSVSREKKERFSLILESASTNQTSMYLCASSSGLAGAYNEQFFGPGTRLTVL.